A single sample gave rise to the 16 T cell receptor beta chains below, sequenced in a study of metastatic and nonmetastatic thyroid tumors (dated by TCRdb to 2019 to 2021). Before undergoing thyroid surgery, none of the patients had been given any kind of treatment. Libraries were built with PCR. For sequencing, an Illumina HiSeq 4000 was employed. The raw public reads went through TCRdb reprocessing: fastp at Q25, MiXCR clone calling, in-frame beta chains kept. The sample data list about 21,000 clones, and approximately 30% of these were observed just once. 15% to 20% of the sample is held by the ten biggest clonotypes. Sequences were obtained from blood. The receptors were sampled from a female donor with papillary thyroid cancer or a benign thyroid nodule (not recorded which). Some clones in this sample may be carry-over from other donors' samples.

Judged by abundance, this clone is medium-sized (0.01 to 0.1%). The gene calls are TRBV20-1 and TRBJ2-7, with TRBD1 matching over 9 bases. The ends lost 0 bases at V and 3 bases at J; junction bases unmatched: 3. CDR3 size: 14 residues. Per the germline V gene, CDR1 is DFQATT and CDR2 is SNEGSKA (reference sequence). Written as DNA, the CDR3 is TGCAGTGCTAGAGACGGGACAGGGCACTACGAGCAGTACTTC. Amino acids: CSARDGTGHYEQYF.

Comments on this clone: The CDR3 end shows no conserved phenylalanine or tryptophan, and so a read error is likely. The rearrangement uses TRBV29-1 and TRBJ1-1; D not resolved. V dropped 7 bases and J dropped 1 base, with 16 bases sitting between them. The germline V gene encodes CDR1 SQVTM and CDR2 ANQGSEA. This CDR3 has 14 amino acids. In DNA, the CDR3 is TGCAGCGCGTCCCCACATCCGGCGAACACTGAAGCTTTCCTT. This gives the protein CSASPHPANTEAFL.

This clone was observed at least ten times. CDR3 protein: CASSLSLQETQYF. The CDR3 nucleotides read TGTGCCAGCAGCTTATCACTACAAGAGACCCAGTACTTC. This chain links TRBV7-2 with TRBJ2-5, with D unresolved. Trimming stripped 2 bases from V and 2 bases from J, with 6 bases between. Per germline, CDR1 SGHTA and CDR2 FQGNSA. There are 13 residues in the CDR3. Supplemented by reference TRBV7-2 and TRBJ2-5, the full variable domain reads GAGVSQSPSNKVTEKGKDVELRCDPISGHTALYWYRQSLGQGLEFLIYFQGNSAPDKSGLPSDRFSAERTGGSVSTLTIQRTQQEDSAVYLCASSLSLQETQYFGPGTRLLVL.

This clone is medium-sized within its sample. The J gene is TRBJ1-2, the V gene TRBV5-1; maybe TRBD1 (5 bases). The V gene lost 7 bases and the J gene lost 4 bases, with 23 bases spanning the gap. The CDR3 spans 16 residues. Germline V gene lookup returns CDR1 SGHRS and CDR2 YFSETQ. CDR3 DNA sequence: TGCGCCAGCGGAATTTCTGGAGGGGATTTTGGCTATGGCTACACCTTC. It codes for CASGISGGDFGYGYTF.

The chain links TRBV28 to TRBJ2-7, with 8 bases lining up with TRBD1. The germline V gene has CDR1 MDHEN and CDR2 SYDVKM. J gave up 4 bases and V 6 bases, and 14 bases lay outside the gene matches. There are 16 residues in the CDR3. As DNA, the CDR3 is TGTGCCAGCAGAACAAGGCCCGGGACAGGAATTTACGAGCAGTACTTC. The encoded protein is CASRTRPGTGIYEQYF.

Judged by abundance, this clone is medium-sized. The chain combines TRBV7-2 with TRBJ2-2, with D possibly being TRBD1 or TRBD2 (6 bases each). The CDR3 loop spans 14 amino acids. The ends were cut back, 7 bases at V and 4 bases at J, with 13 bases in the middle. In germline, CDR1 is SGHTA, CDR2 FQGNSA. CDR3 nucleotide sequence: TGTGCCAGCACTAAAGGGGGGCCCACCGGGGAGCTGTTTTTT. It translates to CASTKGGPTGELFF.

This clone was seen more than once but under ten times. The chain's CDR3 is CASSELANQPQHF. The CDR3 DNA is TGTGCCAGCAGTGAATTAGCCAATCAGCCCCAGCATTTT. J is TRBJ1-5 and V is TRBV6-1; D ambiguous. CDR3 length equals 13 residues. V was pared by 2 bases and J by 3 bases, with 5 bases between. CDR1 and CDR2 (germline): MNHNS, SASEGT.

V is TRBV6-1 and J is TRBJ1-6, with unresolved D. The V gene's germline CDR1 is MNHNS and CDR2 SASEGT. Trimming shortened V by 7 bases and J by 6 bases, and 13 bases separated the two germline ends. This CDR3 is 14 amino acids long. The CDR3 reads CASNDRGGNSPLHF. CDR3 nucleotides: TGTGCCAGCAATGACCGAGGAGGTAATTCACCCCTCCACTTT.

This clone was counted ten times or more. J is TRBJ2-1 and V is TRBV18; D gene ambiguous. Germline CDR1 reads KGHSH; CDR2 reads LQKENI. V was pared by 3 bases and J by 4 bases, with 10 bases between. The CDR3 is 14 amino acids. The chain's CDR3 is CASSPLREYNEQFF. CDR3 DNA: TGTGCCAGCTCACCTCTTCGAGAATACAATGAGCAGTTCTTC.

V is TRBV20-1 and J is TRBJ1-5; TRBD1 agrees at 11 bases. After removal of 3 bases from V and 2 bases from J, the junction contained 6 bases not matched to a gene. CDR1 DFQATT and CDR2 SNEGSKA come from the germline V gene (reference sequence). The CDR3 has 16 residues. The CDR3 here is CSASGQGARGNQPQHF. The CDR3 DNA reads TGCAGTGCTAGCGGACAGGGGGCGCGCGGCAATCAGCCCCAGCATTTT.

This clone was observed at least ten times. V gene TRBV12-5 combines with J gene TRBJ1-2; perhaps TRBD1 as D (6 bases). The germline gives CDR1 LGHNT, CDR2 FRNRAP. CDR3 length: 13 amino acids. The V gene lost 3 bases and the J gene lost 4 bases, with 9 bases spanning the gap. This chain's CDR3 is CASGLGQSYGYTF. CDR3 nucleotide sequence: TGTGCTAGTGGTTTAGGACAGAGCTATGGCTACACCTTC.

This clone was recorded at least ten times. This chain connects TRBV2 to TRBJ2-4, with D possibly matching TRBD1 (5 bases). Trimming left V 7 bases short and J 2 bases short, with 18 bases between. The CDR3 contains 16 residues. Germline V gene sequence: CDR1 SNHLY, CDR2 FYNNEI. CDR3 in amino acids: CASTGHNLVTKNIQYF. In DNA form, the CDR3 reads TGTGCCAGCACTGGACACAACCTGGTGACCAAAAACATTCAGTACTTC.

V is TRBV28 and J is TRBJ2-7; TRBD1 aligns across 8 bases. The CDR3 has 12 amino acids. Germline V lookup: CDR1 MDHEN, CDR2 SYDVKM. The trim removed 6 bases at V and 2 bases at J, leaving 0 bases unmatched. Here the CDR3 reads CASRDRAYEQYF. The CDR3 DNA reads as TGTGCCAGCAGGGACAGGGCCTACGAGCAGTACTTC.

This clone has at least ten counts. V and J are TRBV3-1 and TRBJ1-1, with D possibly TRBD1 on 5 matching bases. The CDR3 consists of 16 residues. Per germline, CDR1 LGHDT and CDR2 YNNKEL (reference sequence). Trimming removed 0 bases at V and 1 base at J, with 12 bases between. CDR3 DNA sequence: TGTGCCAGCAGCCAAGATCGGGGCAGCCGGAACACTGAAGCTTTCTTT. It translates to CASSQDRGSRNTEAFF.

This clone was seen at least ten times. The CDR3 DNA reads TGCAGTGCTAGAGAGATGGACAGGACCAGCTCCTATAATTCACCCCTCCACTTT. Protein: CSAREMDRTSSYNSPLHF. This chain links TRBV20-1 with TRBJ1-6; 7 nucleotides match TRBD1. Germline loops: CDR1 DFQATT, CDR2 SNEGSKA (reference sequence). The CDR3 runs 18 residues. With V trimmed by 0 bases and J by 0 bases, 8 bases remained unmatched.

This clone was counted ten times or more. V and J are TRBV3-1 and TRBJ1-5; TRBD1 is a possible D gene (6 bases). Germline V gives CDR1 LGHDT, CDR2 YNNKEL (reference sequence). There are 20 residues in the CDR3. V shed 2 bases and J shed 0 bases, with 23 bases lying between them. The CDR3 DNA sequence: TGTGCCAGCAGCCAAAAGGTAATTGGGACAAAAGTATATAGCAATCAGCCCCAGCATTTT. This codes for CASSQKVIGTKVYSNQPQHF.